The source of this T cell receptor beta chain is a study of cytomegalovirus exposure and HLA in healthy donors. Study-wide results and limits: Later findings reportedly placed an Asian-associated ancestry cluster below the approximately 650-donor mean for N-insertions. There were fewer than 200 TCR beta chains listed as cytomegalovirus-associated. Apart from CMV serostatus, no immune exposure information was available.

It was with 60 Vbeta and 13 Jbeta primers that the PCR ran. Sequencing used immunoSEQ multiplex PCR; TCRdb keeps in-frame clones, though not all of them. This table holds over 150,000 clones, 82% found once. The CDR3 spans 15 residues. V lost 0 bases, J lost 6 bases, and 4 bases stayed unmatched. From germline, CDR1 is MNHNY and CDR2 SVGAGI (reference sequence). On this clone itself: The antigen is not known.

V is TRBV6-6 and J is TRBJ2-3; the match to TRBD1 covers 9 bases. Sequencing input: PBMCs. This sequence originates from a girl aged 5-17 years in good health and CMV-seropositive. The CDR3 nucleotides read TGTGCCAGCAGTTACTCGAAGGACAGGGGTGATACGCAGTATTTT. Translated: CASSYSKDRGDTQYF.